This TCR beta chain appears in the sequencing data of a study of blood T cell repertoires in COVID-19 (dated by TCRdb to the early 2020s). A note on the overall study: Samples covering the acute and convalescent phases of COVID-19 were provided by collaborators in the United States, Italy and Spain. Sample metadata almost always included a de-identified subject ID, COVID-19 status, age in years and sex. HLA class I and class II types, where available, came from metadata supplied by the sample provider rather than from assay-based typing. The material from the prospective study consisted of cDNA or gDNA derived from T cells, B-cell-depleted T cells, or PBMCs. The repertoires were released in a freely available public database intended as a resource for research on the immune response to SARS-CoV-2. Subjects who had been exposed to COVID-19, were actively infected with it, or had recovered from it provided the deeply sampled blood TCRbeta repertoires that made up the dataset. Samples came from the ongoing ImmuneRACE study (first 160 participants) plus 1,254 subjects from 6 global collaborators. Study-wide conclusions, independent of this receptor: The amount of clinical and demographic metadata varied by source and participant and was provided uncurated.

Concerning this clone itself: It has no known antigen specificity. No much larger clonotype is one base removed from it; base qualities were not supplied.

The immunoSEQ Assay, a bias-controlled multiplex PCR, was used to amplify TCRbeta CDR3 regions from genomic DNA. The study's own analysis went as follows. Within the assay, amplification of reference gene primers was used to estimate how many nucleated cells each sample contained. To quantify the absolute abundance of each unique TCRbeta CDR3 rearrangement, sequence reads were collapsed and filtered. For each sample, productive Simpson clonality was calculated as the square root of Simpson's diversity index over productive rearrangements. Here the immuneACCESS table is served through TCRdb, limited to in-frame sequences with V and J called. Missing clones are a known gap in these copies; in checked studies unresolved V genes cover under half, and the rest lacks a known reason. V, J and clone size are taken as reported in that table, and D and trimming were inferred from the DNA itself. Within this sample are over 200,000 clones, with over 80% of them counted one time only. The top ten hold around 5.4% of the sample.

The CDR1 and CDR2 encoded by the germline V gene are MDHEN and SYDVKM. Taken from cysteine to phenylalanine, the CDR3 has 16 residues. Just the 48-base CDR3 DNA is kept, in frame starting at base 1. Trimming takes 3 bases from V and 4 bases from J, and the germline ends sit 18 bases apart. Each collaborating institution followed its own protocols to collect whole blood in K2EDTA tubes. For TCRbeta analysis, collaborator samples were shipped as frozen whole blood, as isolated PBMCs, or as DNA extracted from either sample type. Recombination connected TRBV28 to TRBJ1-2, with TRBD1 as a weak D call on 5 bases. The sequenced sample was peripheral blood. The TCR comes from a human donor in a cohort sampled during active COVID-19. The nucleotide sequence is given as TGTGCCAGCAGTTTTACGCTTCCGACAGTCTCCTATGGCTACACCTTC. It translates to CASSFTLPTVSYGYTF.